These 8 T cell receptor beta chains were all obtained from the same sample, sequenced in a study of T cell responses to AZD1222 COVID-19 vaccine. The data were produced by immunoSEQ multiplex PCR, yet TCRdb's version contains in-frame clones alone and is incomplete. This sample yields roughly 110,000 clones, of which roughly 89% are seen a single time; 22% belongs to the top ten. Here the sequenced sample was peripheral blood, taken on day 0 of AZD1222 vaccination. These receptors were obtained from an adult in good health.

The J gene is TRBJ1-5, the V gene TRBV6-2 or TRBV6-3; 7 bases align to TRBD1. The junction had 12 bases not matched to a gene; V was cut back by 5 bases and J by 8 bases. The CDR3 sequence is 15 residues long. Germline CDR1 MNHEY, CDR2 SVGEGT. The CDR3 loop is CASSPNRGPREPQHF. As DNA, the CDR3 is TGTGCCAGCAGTCCAAACAGGGGCCCCAGGGAGCCCCAGCATTTT.

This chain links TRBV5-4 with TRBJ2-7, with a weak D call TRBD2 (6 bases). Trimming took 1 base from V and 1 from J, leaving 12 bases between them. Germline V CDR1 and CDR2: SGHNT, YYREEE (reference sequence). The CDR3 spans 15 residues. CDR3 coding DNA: TGTGCCAGCAGCTTGAACGCGGGGAGGTCCTACGAGCAGTACTTC. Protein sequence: CASSLNAGRSYEQYF. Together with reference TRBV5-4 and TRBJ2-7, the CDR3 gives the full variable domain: ETGVTQSPTHLIKTRGQQVTLRCSSQSGHNTVSWYQQALGQGPQFIFQYYREEENGRGNFPPRFSGLQFPNYSSELNVNALELDDSALYLCASSLNAGRSYEQYFGPGTRLTVT.

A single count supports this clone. CDR3 sequence (DNA): TGTGCCAGCTCACCGGATTATGAGGGGTTAACGTTGACTGAAGCTTTCTTT. Translation: CASSPDYEGLTLTEAFF. V is TRBV18 and J is TRBJ1-1; TRBD1 is a possible D gene (5 bases). The CDR3 is 17 residues long. The ends were cut back, 3 bases at V and 5 bases at J, with 22 bases in the middle. Germline CDR1 and CDR2: KGHSH and LQKENI.

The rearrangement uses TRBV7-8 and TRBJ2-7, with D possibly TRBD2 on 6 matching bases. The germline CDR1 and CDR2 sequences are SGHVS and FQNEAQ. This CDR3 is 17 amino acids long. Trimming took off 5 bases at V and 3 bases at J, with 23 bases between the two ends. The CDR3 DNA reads TGTGCCAGCAGCGGGTTTCCGACGGGACCGGGAGACTACGAGCAGTACTTC. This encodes CASSGFPTGPGDYEQYF.

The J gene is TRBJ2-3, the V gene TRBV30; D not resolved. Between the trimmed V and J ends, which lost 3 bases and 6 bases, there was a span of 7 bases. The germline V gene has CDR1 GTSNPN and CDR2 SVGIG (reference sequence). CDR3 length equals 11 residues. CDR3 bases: TGTGCCTGGAGCCTCACCGATACGCAGTATTTT. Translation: CAWSLTDTQYF.

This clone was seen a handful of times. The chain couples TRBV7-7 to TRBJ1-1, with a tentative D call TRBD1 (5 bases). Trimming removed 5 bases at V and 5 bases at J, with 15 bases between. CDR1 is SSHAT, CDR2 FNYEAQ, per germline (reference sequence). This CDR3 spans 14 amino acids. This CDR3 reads CASSPPQEGTEAFF. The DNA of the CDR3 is TGTGCCAGCAGCCCCCCGCAGGAGGGGACTGAAGCTTTCTTT.

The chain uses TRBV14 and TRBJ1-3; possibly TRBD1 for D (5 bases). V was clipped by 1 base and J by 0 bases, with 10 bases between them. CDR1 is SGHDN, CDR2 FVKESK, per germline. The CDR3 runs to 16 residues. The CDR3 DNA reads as TGTGCCAGCAGCCAAGTGGGGGTCTTCTCTGGAAACACCATATATTTT. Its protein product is CASSQVGVFSGNTIYF.

CDR3 coding DNA: TGCAGCGTCGGACAGGGGGCAACTAATGAAAAACTGTTTTTT. Its protein product is CSVGQGATNEKLFF. The gene calls are TRBV29-1 and TRBJ1-4; TRBD1 aligns across 10 bases. The V gene end was trimmed by 6 bases and the J gene end by 0 bases; junction bases not matched to a gene: 1. CDR3 length equals 14 residues. Germline lookup yields CDR1 SQVTM and CDR2 ANQGSEA.